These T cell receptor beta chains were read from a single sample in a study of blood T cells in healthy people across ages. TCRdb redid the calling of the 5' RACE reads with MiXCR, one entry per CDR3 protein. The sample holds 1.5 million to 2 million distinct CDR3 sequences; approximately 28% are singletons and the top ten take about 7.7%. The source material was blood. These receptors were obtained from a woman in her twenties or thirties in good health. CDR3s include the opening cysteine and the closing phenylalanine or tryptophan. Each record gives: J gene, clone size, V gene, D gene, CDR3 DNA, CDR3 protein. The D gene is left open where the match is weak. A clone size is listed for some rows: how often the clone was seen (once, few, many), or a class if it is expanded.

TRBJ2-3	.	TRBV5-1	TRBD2	TGCGCCAGCAGGACTATAGGGACTACCGCAGATACGCAGTATTTT	CASRTIGTTADTQYF
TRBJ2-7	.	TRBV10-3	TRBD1	TGTGTCATCAGTCCTGGGACAGACCCTACCTACGAGCAGTACTTC	CVISPGTDPTYEQYF
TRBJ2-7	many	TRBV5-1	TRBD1	TGCGCCAGCAGCGAACCCGGACAGGGCCAGCAGTACTTC	CASSEPGQGQQYF
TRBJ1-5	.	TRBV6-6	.	TGTGCCAGCAGTAAACTTCGGGGAGAGAGCAATCAGCCCCAGCATTTT	CASSKLRGESNQPQHF
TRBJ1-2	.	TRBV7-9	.	TGTGCCAGCAACCCCGGAGTAGGTAGCTATGGCTACACCTTC	CASNPGVGSYGYTF
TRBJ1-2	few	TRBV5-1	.	TGCGCCAGCAGCCCAAAAGGCGGGTATGGCTACACCTTC	CASSPKGGYGYTF
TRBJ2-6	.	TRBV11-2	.	TGTGCCAGCTTGGCGGACTCTGGGGCCAACGTCCTGACTTTC	CASLADSGANVLTF
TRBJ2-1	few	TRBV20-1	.	TGCAGTGCTAGAGATCCCGGCAGCGGCTCCTACAATGAGCAGTTCTTC	CSARDPGSGSYNEQFF
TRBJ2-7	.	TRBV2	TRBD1	TGTGCCAGCAGTCTCTTAGGGACAGCGATCTACGAGCAGTACTTC	CASSLLGTAIYEQYF
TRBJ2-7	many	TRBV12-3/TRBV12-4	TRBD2	TGTGCCAGCAGCCTCTCCTTAGCGGGCGAGCAGTACTTC	CASSLSLAGEQYF
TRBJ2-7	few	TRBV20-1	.	TGCAGTGCTAGCCTTGGCAGGGAGCAGTACTTC	CSASLGREQYF
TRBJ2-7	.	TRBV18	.	TGTGCCAGCTCACCACTGTCCGGGGCCTCCTACGAGCAGTACTTC	CASSPLSGASYEQYF
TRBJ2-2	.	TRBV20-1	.	TGCAGTGTTAGTCGAGACGGTAACACCGGGGAGCTGTTTTTT	CSVSRDGNTGELFF
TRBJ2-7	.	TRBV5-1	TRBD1	TGCGCCAGCAGCTCGGGGGGACAGGGCCGCTCCTACGAGCAGTACTTC	CASSSGGQGRSYEQYF
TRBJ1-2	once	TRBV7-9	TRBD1	TGTGCCAGCAGCTTGGGGACAGGCGGAAACCATGGCTACACCTTC	CASSLGTGGNHGYTF
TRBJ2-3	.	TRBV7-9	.	TGTGCCAGCAGCCCTGTGGCATACCCCACAGATACGCAGTATTTT	CASSPVAYPTDTQYF
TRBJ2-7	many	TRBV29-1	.	TGCAGCGTTGCTGGCCAGGCCTACGAGCAGTACTTC	CSVAGQAYEQYF
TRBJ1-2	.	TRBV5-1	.	TGCGCCAGCAGGCCCGCTAACTATGACTACACCTTC	CASRPANYDYTF
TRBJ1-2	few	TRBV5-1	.	TGCGCCAGCACCCTGGACAGCATTAACTATGGCTACACCTTC	CASTLDSINYGYTF
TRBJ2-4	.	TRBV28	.	TGTGCCAGCAGTTTATCGACAGGGAGGCACATTCAGTACTTC	CASSLSTGRHIQYF
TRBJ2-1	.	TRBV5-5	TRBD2	TGTGTCAGCAGCCGGATGACGGGAGGTAAAGATGAGCAGTTCTTC	CVSSRMTGGKDEQFF
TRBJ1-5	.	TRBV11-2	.	TGTGCCAGCAGCTTAGACAGGGAGCAGCCCCAGCATTTT	CASSLDREQPQHF
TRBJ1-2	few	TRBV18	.	TGTGCCAGCTCACCAGACAGGTCATCCTATGGCTACACCTTC	CASSPDRSSYGYTF
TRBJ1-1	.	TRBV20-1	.	TGCAGTGTTCAGGTGGGGGTTCTGAACACTGAAGCTTTCTTT	CSVQVGVLNTEAFF
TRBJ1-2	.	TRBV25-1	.	TGTGCCAGCAGTGAAAGGTATACTGGCTACACCTTC	CASSERYTGYTF
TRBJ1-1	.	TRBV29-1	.	TGCAGCGGGGACCTGGACAGCAACACTGAAGCTTTCTTT	CSGDLDSNTEAFF
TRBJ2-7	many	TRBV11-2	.	TGTGCCAGCAGGCCGGGACGGTACGAGGACTACGAGCAGTACTTC	CASRPGRYEDYEQYF
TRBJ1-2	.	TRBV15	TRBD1	TGTGCCACCAGCAGAGATAGGACAGGCCCATATGGCTACACCTTC	CATSRDRTGPYGYTF
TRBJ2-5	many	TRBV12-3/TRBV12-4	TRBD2	TGTGCCAGCAGTAGGCGGGGGGCCCAAGAGACCCAGTACTTC	CASSRRGAQETQYF
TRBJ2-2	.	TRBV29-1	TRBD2	TGCAGCGTTGAAGAACTAGGGGCTAGCGGCACCGGGGAGCTGTTTTTT	CSVEELGASGTGELFF
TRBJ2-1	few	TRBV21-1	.	TGTGCCAGCAGCAAAGGAGCGGCTAGACTCTACAATGAGCAGTTCTTC	CASSKGAARLYNEQFF
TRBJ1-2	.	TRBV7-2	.	TGTGCCAGCAGCGACGTTGGGGGGGCGCGAGGCTACACCTTC	CASSDVGGARGYTF
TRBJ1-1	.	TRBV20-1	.	TGCAGTGCTGGGGAAACAGGTTACACTGAAGCTTTCTTT	CSAGETGYTEAFF
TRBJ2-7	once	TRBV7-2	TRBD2	TGTGCCAGCAGCACCCAAGCGGGGCCGCTGGACGAGCAGTACTTC	CASSTQAGPLDEQYF
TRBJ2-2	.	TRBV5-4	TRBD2	TGTGCCAGCAGCCTGCTGGGACTAGTGGTAGGCACCGGGGAGCTGTTTTTT	CASSLLGLVVGTGELFF
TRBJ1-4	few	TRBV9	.	TGTGCCAGCAGCGTACCCCCGGATGAAAAACTGTTTTTT	CASSVPPDEKLFF
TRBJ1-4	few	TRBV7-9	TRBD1	TGTGCCAGCAGCTCAAGGTACGGGACAGGTCCCGAAAAACTGTTTTTT	CASSSRYGTGPEKLFF
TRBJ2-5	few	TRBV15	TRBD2	TGTGCCACTAATGTAGGGCTAGCGGGAGAGACCCAGTACTTC	CATNVGLAGETQYF
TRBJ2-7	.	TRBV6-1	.	TGTGCCAGCAGTGCAAACCGATTTAACTACGAGCAGTACTTC	CASSANRFNYEQYF
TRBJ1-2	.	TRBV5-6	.	TGTGCCGGCGGACAAAACTCTTCGTATGGCTACACCTTC	CAGGQNSSYGYTF
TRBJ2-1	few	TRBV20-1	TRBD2	TGCAGTGCTAGAGTCCCTAGCGGGAGTGGAAATGAGCAGTTCTTC	CSARVPSGSGNEQFF
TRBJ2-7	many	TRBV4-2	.	TGTGCCAGCAGCCACTCAAGCAGATACGAGCAGTACTTC	CASSHSSRYEQYF
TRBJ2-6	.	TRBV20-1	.	TGCAGTGCTATTGACGTCTCCGGGGCCAACGTCCTGACTTTC	CSAIDVSGANVLTF
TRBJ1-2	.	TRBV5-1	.	TGCGCCAGCAGGTCCGAGTCTGGGGATGGCTACACCTTC	CASRSESGDGYTF
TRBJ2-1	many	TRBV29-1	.	TGCAGCGAGATAACCCAGGGGGAGCAGTTCTTC	CSEITQGEQFF
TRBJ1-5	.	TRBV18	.	TGTGCCAGCTCACTCCGACAGGCGAGCAATCAGCCCCAGCATTTT	CASSLRQASNQPQHF
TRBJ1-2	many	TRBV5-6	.	TGTGCCAGCGGCGGGGGTCCCTATGGCTACACCTTC	CASGGGPYGYTF
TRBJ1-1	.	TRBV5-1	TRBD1	TGCGCCAGCAGCCAGGGACAGGAGTGGATGCACACTGAAGCTTTCTTT	CASSQGQEWMHTEAFF
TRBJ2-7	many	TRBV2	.	TGTGCCAGCAGACTAGACCCCTACGAGCAGTACTTC	CASRLDPYEQYF
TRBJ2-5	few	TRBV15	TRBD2	TGTGCCACCAGGATGAGCGGGGGGGAAGAGACCCAGTACTTC	CATRMSGGEETQYF
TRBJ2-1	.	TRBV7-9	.	TGTGCCAGCAGTAAGATTCCCAATGAGCAGTTCTTC	CASSKIPNEQFF
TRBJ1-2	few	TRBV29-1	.	TGCAGCGTAGCCGAGGGCACTAACTATGGCTACACCTTC	CSVAEGTNYGYTF
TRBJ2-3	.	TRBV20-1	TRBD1	TGCAGTGCCTCAACCGGACAGGGGAGCACAGATACGCAGTATTTT	CSASTGQGSTDTQYF